This TCR beta chain stems from a study of T cells in Graves' hyperthyroidism and ophthalmopathy. Uncontrolled infections, other autoimmune diseases, pregnancy or lactation led to exclusion of patients. V shed 5 bases and J shed 2 bases, with 13 bases lying between them. Germline CDR1 is MDHEN and CDR2 is SYDVKM. The CDR3 loop spans 15 amino acids. This clonotype has more than one count but fewer than ten. RNA transcripts served as the template for amplifying TCR beta CDR3 regions. HTBI primers were employed in a first-round RT-PCR of the TCR CDR3. One entry per CDR3 protein, called by TCRdb with MiXCR from the multiplex PCR reads. The repertoire holds fewer than 350,000 distinct CDR3 sequences, with 15% to 20% as singletons.

The sequencing input was blood. The chain carries TRBV28 and TRBJ2-1; D perhaps matches TRBD1 (6 bases). The sequence came from a man between 50 and 59 years old with Graves' ophthalmopathy. This CDR3 is CASSPPRGAYNEQFF. CDR3 bases: TGTGCCAGCAGTCCACCCAGGGGAGCCTACAATGAGCAGTTCTTC.